The text below deals with one T cell receptor (beta chain). Germline lookup yields CDR1 SNHLY and CDR2 FYNNEI. V trimming: 6 bases; J trimming: 0 bases; junction bases outside the gene matches: 8. The CDR3 runs 15 residues. Investigators amplified TCR beta CDR3 regions from RNA transcripts. First-round RT-PCR relied on HTBI primers, and a second-round multiplex PCR came next. One entry per CDR3 protein results from TCRdb running MiXCR on the multiplex PCR reads. The sample has about 1.1 million distinct CDR3 sequences; about 38% are singletons. The source of the sample is a study of Graves' ophthalmopathy and Graves' hyperthyroidism.

Sequenced: peripheral blood or thyroid tissue (not recorded which). The source of this sequence is an adult man with Graves' hyperthyroidism. The J gene is TRBJ2-7, the V gene TRBV2; TRBD2 agrees at 7 bases. The CDR3 protein is CASRGPTGGSYEQYF. The CDR3 DNA is TGTGCCAGCAGAGGGCCCACGGGGGGCTCCTACGAGCAGTACTTC.